The next 15 T cell receptor beta chains were all read from a single sample in a study of T cell responses to AZD1222 COVID-19 vaccine. Using immunoSEQ multiplex PCR, the repertoire was profiled, and TCRdb retains in-frame clones only, with some absent. The table records roughly 130,000 clones, over 85% of them present only once. The source was peripheral blood, collected 28 days after the second AZD1222 dose. The receptors were sampled from an adult who received the AZD1222 COVID-19 vaccine.

This clone was observed a handful of times. The rearrangement joins TRBV6-4 to TRBJ1-6, with TRBD1 as a possible D gene (6 bases). Trimming removed 8 bases at V and 7 bases at J, with 15 bases between. The CDR3 has 14 residues. The V gene's germline CDR1 is MRHNA and CDR2 SNTAGT. The DNA of the CDR3 is TGTGCCAGCGCACCGGGAGGGGGGAATTCACCCCTCCACTTT. This sequence encodes CASAPGGGNSPLHF.

The genes are TRBV6-2 or TRBV6-3 and TRBJ2-5, with a weak D call TRBD2 (5 bases). CDR3 length equals 14 residues. Looked up from germline, CDR1 is MNHEY and CDR2 is SVGEGT. Trimming cost V 0 bases and J 5 bases, with 10 bases left between them. The DNA for the CDR3 is TGTGCCAGCAGTTACTCGCGAGGGCTGGAGACCCAGTACTTC. It is translated as CASSYSRGLETQYF.

The chain carries TRBV5-1 and TRBJ2-7, with D perhaps given as TRBD1 or TRBD2 (5 bases each). The CDR3 length is 15 residues. Germline V lookup: CDR1 SGHRS, CDR2 YFSETQ. The germline V and J ends were trimmed by 0 bases and 5 bases, with 15 bases remaining between them. The CDR3 protein is CASSLVLSGTHEQYF. The CDR3 DNA sequence: TGCGCCAGCAGCTTGGTTCTTTCAGGGACCCACGAGCAGTACTTC.

The genes are TRBV6-5 and TRBJ1-1; D might be TRBD1 (6 bases). The CDR3 has 15 amino acids. V was pared by 0 bases and J by 8 bases, with 16 bases between. The germline V gene encodes CDR1 MNHEY and CDR2 SVGAGI. The CDR3 DNA is TGTGCCAGCAGTTACTCGACAGGTGTCAGCCCCGAAGCTTTCTTT. Translation gives CASSYSTGVSPEAFF.

The CDR3 loop reads CASSPQISYEQYF. In DNA form, the CDR3 reads TGTGCCAGTAGTCCACAGATCTCCTACGAGCAGTACTTC. The rearrangement uses TRBV19 and TRBJ2-7; D is undetermined. V dropped 5 bases and J dropped 0 bases, with 8 bases sitting between them. The CDR3 loop spans 13 amino acids. Germline-derived CDR1 and CDR2 are LNHDA and SQIVND (reference sequence).

This chain's CDR3 is CASNQGRLRDTIYF. For the CDR3, the DNA is TGTGCCAGCAATCAAGGACGTCTCAGGGACACCATATATTTT. The chain employs TRBV6-5 and TRBJ1-3; possible D gene TRBD1, 5 bases. Germline CDR1 MNHEY, CDR2 SVGAGI. The CDR3 runs to 14 residues. The ends were cut back, 7 bases at V and 8 bases at J, with 18 bases in the middle.

This CDR3 reads CASSKDGGTLGSDEQYF. The CDR3 bases are TGTGCCAGCAGCAAAGACGGGGGCACCCTGGGTTCTGACGAGCAGTACTTC. The V and J genes are TRBV21-1 and TRBJ2-7. TRBV21-1 represents a pseudogene. This CDR3 comprises 17 residues.

The chain combines TRBV11-2 with TRBJ1-2; D remains ambiguous. The CDR3 is 12 amino acids. Trimming removed 1 base at V and 8 bases at J, with 8 bases between. The germline gives CDR1 SGHAT, CDR2 FQNNGV. This CDR3 reads CASSLGVQGYTF. In DNA form, the CDR3 reads TGTGCCAGCAGCTTAGGGGTTCAGGGCTACACCTTC. Combining the CDR3 with reference TRBV11-2 and TRBJ1-2 gives the whole variable domain EAGVAQSPRYKIIEKRQSVAFWCNPISGHATLYWYQQILGQGPKLLIQFQNNGVVDDSQLPKDRFSAERLKGVDSTLKIQPAKLEDSAVYLCASSLGVQGYTFGSGTRLTVV.

This chain joins TRBV6-2 or TRBV6-3 and TRBJ1-2; possibly TRBD1 for D (6 bases). The CDR3 sequence is 14 residues long. Per the germline V gene, CDR1 is MNHEY and CDR2 is SVGEGT. V lost 5 bases, J lost 4 bases, and 14 bases lay in between. This chain's CDR3 is CASSNRETLYGYTF. The CDR3 bases are TGTGCCAGCAGTAACAGGGAAACCCTCTATGGCTACACCTTC.

The J gene is TRBJ1-5, the V gene TRBV27; D possibly corresponds to TRBD1 (6 bases). Between the trimmed V and J ends, which lost 3 bases and 7 bases, there was a span of 7 bases. This CDR3 is 12 amino acids long. Per the germline V gene, CDR1 is MNHEY and CDR2 is SMNVEV (reference sequence). CDR3 coding DNA: TGTGCCAGCAGTTTTGGGGGCCAGCCCCAGCATTTT. Its translation is CASSFGGQPQHF.

The chain couples TRBV19 to TRBJ1-1; D possibly corresponds to TRBD1 (5 bases). V shed 7 bases and J shed 4 bases, with 16 bases lying between them. In germline, CDR1 is LNHDA, CDR2 SQIVND (reference sequence). This CDR3 has 14 residues. CDR3 coding DNA: TGTGCCAGTACTCCCCCGTCGGGGCTCACTGAAGCTTTCTTT. It yields the protein CASTPPSGLTEAFF.

The rearrangement uses TRBV11-2 and TRBJ2-7; no firm D call. Between the trimmed V and J ends, which lost 0 bases and 7 bases, there was a span of 13 bases. CDR1 is SGHAT, CDR2 FQNNGV, per germline. The CDR3 has 14 amino acids. The CDR3 region has the DNA TGTGCCAGCAGCTTAGACGGGCCACCCCGGGAGCAGTACTTC. It encodes CASSLDGPPREQYF.

The sample holds a few counts of this clone. This chain joins TRBV27 and TRBJ2-7; TRBD1 matches 8 bases. CDR1 and CDR2 (germline): MNHEY, SMNVEV (reference sequence). The CDR3 has 12 amino acids. V was clipped by 6 bases and J by 5 bases; unmatched bases: 3. For the CDR3, the DNA is TGTGCCAGCAGGGACAGGGTCCACGAGCAGTACTTC. The encoded protein is CASRDRVHEQYF.

This clone occurred once. The rearrangement links TRBV5-6 to TRBJ1-6, with D perhaps TRBD1 (6 bases). The CDR3 runs to 14 residues. The germline V gene encodes CDR1 SGHDT and CDR2 YYEEEE. The ends were cut back, 1 base at V and 7 bases at J, with 9 bases in the middle. The CDR3 loop reads CASSLTGMNSPLHF. CDR3 nucleotides: TGTGCCAGCAGCTTGACAGGGATGAATTCACCCCTCCACTTT.

The J gene is TRBJ2-3, the V gene TRBV19; 7 bases line up with TRBD2. Germline CDR1 LNHDA, CDR2 SQIVND (reference sequence). J was trimmed by 3 bases and V by 4 bases; bases with no gene match: 16. This CDR3 comprises 18 residues. CDR3 sequence (DNA): TGTGCCAGTAGTAGGAGGGATAGCGGGCTACGGGGGACAGATACGCAGTATTTT. Translating it yields CASSRRDSGLRGTDTQYF.